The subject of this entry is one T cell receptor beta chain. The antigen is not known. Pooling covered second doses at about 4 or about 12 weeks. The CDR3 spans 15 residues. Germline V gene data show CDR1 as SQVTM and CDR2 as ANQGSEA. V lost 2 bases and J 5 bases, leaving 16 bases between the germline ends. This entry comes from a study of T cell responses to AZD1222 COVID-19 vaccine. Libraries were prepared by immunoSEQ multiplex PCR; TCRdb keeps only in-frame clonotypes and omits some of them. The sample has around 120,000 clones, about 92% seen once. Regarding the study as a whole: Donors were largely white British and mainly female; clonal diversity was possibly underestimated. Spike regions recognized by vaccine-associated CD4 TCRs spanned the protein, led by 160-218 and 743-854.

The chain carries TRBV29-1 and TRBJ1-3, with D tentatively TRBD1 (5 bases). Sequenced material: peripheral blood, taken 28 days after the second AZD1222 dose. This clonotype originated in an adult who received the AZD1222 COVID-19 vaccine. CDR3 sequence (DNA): TGCAGCGTTGAACCCCGCCAGGGTAGACGAAACACCATATATTTT. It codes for CSVEPRQGRRNTIYF.